The 28 T cell receptor beta chains below were found in one sample sequenced in a study of shared clonotypes between healthy human individuals. Here immunoSEQ multiplex PCR was the method, and the copy in TCRdb shows in-frame clones only, minus some. Of more than 400,000 clones in the sample, approximately 95% are singletons; the top ten hold 0.06%. Sequencing input: naive CD4+ T cells sorted from blood. Subset described: CD45RA+ positively selected. The receptors derive from a woman aged 25 to 39 in good health.

In regard to this clone: Distinct nucleotide sequences in the sample also encode this CDR3. The gene calls are TRBV29-1 and TRBJ1-1; no definite D call. The CDR3 sequence is 11 residues long. Trimming left V 5 bases short and J 2 bases short, with 6 bases between. Per germline, CDR1 SQVTM and CDR2 ANQGSEA. This chain's CDR3 is CSVLRNTEAFF. The CDR3 DNA reads TGCAGCGTTCTCAGAAACACTGAAGCTTTCTTT. Using reference TRBV29-1 and TRBJ1-1 for the parts outside the CDR3, the full variable domain is SAVISQKPSRDICQRGTSLTIQCQVDSQVTMMFWYRQQPGQSLTLIATANQGSEATYESGFVIDKFPISRPNLTFSTLTVSNMSPEDSSIYLCSVLRNTEAFFGQGTRLTVV.

The chain is built from TRBV28 and TRBJ2-2; D is perhaps TRBD2 (6 bases). CDR3 length: 14 amino acids. Deletions cut 3 bases from V and 4 bases from J, with 9 bases between. Germline CDR1 and CDR2: MDHEN and SYDVKM. The CDR3 nucleotides read TGTGCCAGCAGTTTTGCGGGAATCACCGGGGAGCTGTTTTTT. It is translated as CASSFAGITGELFF. Full variable domain (remainder filled in from reference TRBV28 and TRBJ2-2): DVKVTQSSRYLVKRTGEKVFLECVQDMDHENMFWYRQDPGLGLRLIYFSYDVKMKEKGDIPEGYSVSREKKERFSLILESASTNQTSMYLCASSFAGITGELFFGEGSRLTVL.

This clone came up once. CDR3 protein: CASSQHRDRGDEQYF. CDR3 DNA sequence: TGCGCCAGCAGCCAGCACCGGGACAGGGGAGACGAGCAGTACTTC. This rearrangement joins TRBV4-1 to TRBJ2-7; TRBD1 aligns across 10 bases. The CDR3 extends over 15 amino acids. V lost 3 bases, J lost 5 bases, and 7 bases stayed unmatched. Per germline, CDR1 MGHRA and CDR2 YSYEKL.

The chain couples TRBV28 to TRBJ1-2; a possible D gene is TRBD1 (5 bases). This CDR3 region has 14 residues. The germline V and J ends were trimmed by 3 bases and 3 bases, with 11 bases remaining between them. The germline gives CDR1 MDHEN, CDR2 SYDVKM. CDR3 sequence reads: CASSFSRGDYGYTF. In DNA, the CDR3 is TGTGCCAGCAGTTTTTCAAGAGGGGACTATGGCTACACCTTC.

The chain employs TRBV10-3 and TRBJ2-7; 8 nucleotides line up with TRBD1. Trimming cost V 6 bases and J 1 base; bases outside gene matches: 5. Per germline, CDR1 ENHRY and CDR2 SYGVKD. This CDR3 contains 14 residues. In DNA form, the CDR3 reads TGTGCCATCAGGGACAGGGAAGTGTCCTACGAGCAGTACTTC. This codes for CAIRDREVSYEQYF.

The V and J genes are TRBV18 and TRBJ2-2; the match to TRBD2 covers 12 bases. There are 17 residues in the CDR3. Unmatched junction bases numbered 4, after V lost 4 bases and J lost 1 base. The germline V gene has CDR1 KGHSH and CDR2 LQKENI. The CDR3 DNA reads TGTGCCAGCTCACTGGAGGGACTAGCGGGGAACACCGGGGAGCTGTTTTTT. Translation gives CASSLEGLAGNTGELFF.

The rearrangement joins TRBV23-1 to TRBJ2-7; the match to TRBD1 covers 8 bases. TRBV23-1 is classed as an ORF, of uncertain function. V lost 4 bases to trimming and J lost 4 bases; unmatched junction nucleotides: 9. This CDR3 spans 15 amino acids. CDR3: CASSPPGQAKYEQYF. DNA of the CDR3: TGCGCCAGCAGTCCGCCGGGACAGGCCAAATACGAGCAGTACTTC.

The chain carries TRBV29-1 and TRBJ2-5; D remains unclear. The CDR3 covers 13 residues. V shed 3 bases and J shed 2 bases, with 10 bases lying between them. The V gene's germline CDR1 is SQVTM and CDR2 ANQGSEA. CDR3 nucleotides: TGCAGCGTTGACGACCGGAGACAAGAGACCCAGTACTTC. It codes for CSVDDRRQETQYF.

Only one count was recorded for this clone. This chain links TRBV6-6 with TRBJ1-2; TRBD1 aligns across 7 bases. The CDR3 runs to 15 residues. Germline assignment: CDR1 MNHNY and CDR2 SVGAGI (reference sequence). With 7 bases clipped from V and 8 bases from J, the junction kept 16 bases outside the gene matches. CDR3 sequence: CASIERSGGEAGYTF. CDR3 DNA: TGTGCCAGCATCGAACGATCAGGGGGTGAGGCGGGCTACACCTTC.

The V gene is TRBV4-1, the J gene TRBJ2-3, with a weak D call TRBD2 (5 bases). CDR1 and CDR2 (germline): MGHRA, YSYEKL. Trimming removed 3 bases at V and 1 base at J, with 14 bases between. This CDR3 comprises 16 residues. The CDR3 spells CASSQDSIKRTDTQYF. The CDR3 bases are TGCGCCAGCAGCCAGGACTCAATAAAACGCACAGATACGCAGTATTTT.

Here the CDR3 reads CASRDLADRLNQPQHF. CDR3 in DNA: TGTGCCAGTAGGGACCTCGCGGACAGATTAAATCAGCCCCAGCATTTT. The V and J genes are TRBV19 and TRBJ1-5, with a possible D match to TRBD1 (6 bases). CDR3 length equals 16 residues. Germline CDR1 reads LNHDA; CDR2 reads SQIVND (reference sequence). V shed 6 bases and J shed 4 bases, with 19 bases lying between them.

The rearrangement uses TRBV27 and TRBJ2-5, with a tentative D call TRBD2 (6 bases). V lost 6 bases and J lost 4, with 12 bases in between. The germline V gene has CDR1 MNHEY and CDR2 SMNVEV (reference sequence). The CDR3 runs to 13 residues. CDR3 coding DNA: TGTGCCAGCAGCCTGACTAGAAGAGAGACCCAGTACTTC. This encodes CASSLTRRETQYF.

This CDR3 is CASSPVAGVRQETQYF. The CDR3 DNA sequence: TGCGCCAGCAGCCCGGTAGCGGGAGTAAGACAAGAGACCCAGTACTTC. This chain joins TRBV5-1 and TRBJ2-5, with 9 bases that match TRBD2. CDR3 size: 16 residues. The V segment lost 4 bases and the J segment 2 bases; nucleotides outside the gene matches: 9. CDR1 and CDR2 from the germline V gene are SGHRS and YFSETQ. Based on the CDR3 plus reference TRBV5-1 and TRBJ2-5, the full variable domain is KAGVTQTPRYLIKTRGQQVTLSCSPISGHRSVSWYQQTPGQGLQFLFEYFSETQRNKGNFPGRFSGRQFSNSRSEMNVSTLELGDSALYLCASSPVAGVRQETQYFGPGTRLLVL.

This rearrangement joins TRBV19 to TRBJ2-2, with D uncertain. The CDR3 totals 15 residues. Germline CDR1 LNHDA, CDR2 SQIVND (reference sequence). V was cut by 1 base and J by 6 bases, with 12 bases left in between. The CDR3 sequence is CASSIADGRPGELFF. The CDR3 bases are TGTGCCAGTAGTATAGCCGACGGCCGACCCGGGGAGCTGTTTTTT.

This chain uses TRBV27 with TRBJ2-7, with TRBD2 identical over 7 bases. CDR1 and CDR2 (germline): MNHEY, SMNVEV (reference sequence). J gave up 4 bases and V 7 bases, and 10 bases lay outside the gene matches. CDR3 size: 14 residues. The CDR3 DNA sequence: TGTGCCAGCACCAGAGCGGGATTGGGATACGAGCAGTACTTC. Its translation: CASTRAGLGYEQYF.

The genes are TRBV11-2 and TRBJ2-6; 15 positions agree with TRBD2. The germline V gene encodes CDR1 SGHAT and CDR2 FQNNGV. The junction had 4 bases not matched to a gene; V was cut back by 5 bases and J by 2 bases. The length of the CDR3 is 18 residues. In DNA form, the CDR3 reads TGTGCCAGCAGCCCGGGACTAGCGGGAGGTCCTGGGGCCAACGTCCTGACTTTC. It specifies CASSPGLAGGPGANVLTF.

The chain employs TRBV4-1 and TRBJ2-2; D uncertain. There are 14 residues in the CDR3. V gave up 2 bases and J gave up 4 bases, with 8 bases separating them. CDR1 is MGHRA, CDR2 YSYEKL, per germline. The CDR3 reads CASSQPRFTGELFF. As DNA, the CDR3 is TGCGCCAGCAGCCAACCTAGATTCACCGGGGAGCTGTTTTTT.

This clone was counted a single time. In nucleotides, the CDR3 is TGTGCCAGTAGTATCATGCGCCGGCCGAACACTGAAGCTTTCTTT. Residues: CASSIMRRPNTEAFF. The rearrangement joins TRBV19 to TRBJ1-1; D is ambiguous. V was pared by 3 bases and J by 1 base, with 12 bases between. In germline, CDR1 is LNHDA, CDR2 SQIVND (reference sequence). The CDR3 loop spans 15 amino acids.

J is TRBJ1-3 and V is TRBV18; D not resolved. CDR3 size: 15 residues. Germline CDR1 reads KGHSH; CDR2 reads LQKENI. V lost 6 bases to trimming and J lost 0 bases, with 12 bases between them. The CDR3 loop reads CASSPTAFSGNTIYF. The CDR3, as DNA: TGTGCCAGCTCGCCCACAGCTTTCTCTGGAAACACCATATATTTT.

The chain has TRBV29-1 and TRBJ2-1, with a weak D call TRBD2 (6 bases). Germline CDR1 reads SQVTM; CDR2 reads ANQGSEA. V was clipped by 4 bases and J by 0 bases, with 10 bases between them. This CDR3 contains 14 residues. Here the CDR3 reads CSVAISGSYNEQFF. CDR3 nucleotides: TGCAGCGTTGCGATTAGCGGCTCCTACAATGAGCAGTTCTTC.

As for this clone: An end of the junction does not agree with germline; a read error may underlie this. This chain joins TRBV28 and TRBJ1-5, with D uncertain. Germline values: CDR1 MDHEN, CDR2 SYDVKM. CDR3 length: 15 residues. The CDR3 protein is CASSLTTLQDQLQHF. CDR3 bases: TGTGCCAGCAGCTTGACAACACTACAAGATCAGCTCCAGCATTTT. The whole variable domain, filled in from reference TRBV28 and TRBJ1-5, reads DVKVTQSSRYLVKRTGEKVFLECVQDMDHENMFWYRQDPGLGLRLIYFSYDVKMKEKGDIPEGYSVSREKKERFSLILESASTNQTSMYLCASSLTTLQDQLQHFGDGTRLSIL.

J is TRBJ1-5 and V is TRBV7-3; no reliable D call. The germline V gene has CDR1 SGHTA and CDR2 FQGTGA. This CDR3 spans 16 amino acids. V was clipped by 2 bases and J by 2 bases, with 13 bases between them. DNA of the CDR3: TGTGCCAGCAGCTTACGAAAAAAGATGGGCAATCAGCCCCAGCATTTT. Translating it yields CASSLRKKMGNQPQHF.

The chain uses TRBV28 and TRBJ1-5; no clear D gene. From germline, CDR1 is MDHEN and CDR2 SYDVKM. The CDR3 consists of 13 residues. The V and J ends lost 10 bases and 3 bases respectively, with 13 bases between them. The CDR3 loop reads CATLAQHNQPQHF. Here the CDR3 DNA reads TGTGCCACCCTGGCGCAGCACAATCAGCCCCAGCATTTT.

This chain links TRBV5-1 with TRBJ2-7; no firm D call. Trimming left V 4 bases short and J 2 bases short, with 16 bases between. Per germline, CDR1 SGHRS and CDR2 YFSETQ. The CDR3 is 15 residues long. This chain's CDR3 is CASSRDPRQTYEQYF. Here the CDR3 DNA reads TGCGCCAGCAGCCGCGACCCGAGGCAGACCTACGAGCAGTACTTC. Looking up the rest from reference TRBV5-1 and TRBJ2-7 gives the full variable domain: KAGVTQTPRYLIKTRGQQVTLSCSPISGHRSVSWYQQTPGQGLQFLFEYFSETQRNKGNFPGRFSGRQFSNSRSEMNVSTLELGDSALYLCASSRDPRQTYEQYFGPGTRLTVT.

The CDR3 coding sequence is TGTGCCAGCAGTCTCCCGGGACAGTCGGGTGAGCAGTTCTTC. It codes for CASSLPGQSGEQFF. V gene TRBV28 combines with J gene TRBJ2-1; 7 nucleotides match TRBD1. The CDR3 runs 14 residues. V shed 5 bases, J shed 9 bases, and the junction held 10 bases outside the gene matches. Looked up from germline, CDR1 is MDHEN and CDR2 is SYDVKM.

The chain is built from TRBV6-1 and TRBJ2-1, with 11 nucleotides matching TRBD2. CDR3 size: 18 residues. Losses at the gene ends were 3 bases for V and 0 bases for J; bases not matched to a gene: 7. Germline V gives CDR1 MNHNS, CDR2 SASEGT. CDR3 amino acids: CASSDPLSGRASYNEQFF. CDR3 nucleotides: TGTGCCAGCAGTGACCCTCTTAGCGGGAGGGCCTCCTACAATGAGCAGTTCTTC.

The CDR3 region is CASSYGTANYGYTF. CDR3 in DNA: TGTGCCAGCAGTTATGGTACCGCTAACTATGGCTACACCTTC. The chain joins TRBV6-6 to TRBJ1-2; D is undetermined. Germline V gene sequence: CDR1 MNHNY, CDR2 SVGAGI (reference sequence). V lost 3 bases, J lost 0 bases, and 8 bases lay in between. The CDR3 is 14 amino acids.

The chain carries TRBV28 and TRBJ1-2, with 10 bases that match TRBD1. The CDR3 is made up of 22 amino acids. The germline CDR1 and CDR2 sequences are MDHEN and SYDVKM. V was pared by 6 bases and J by 3 bases, with 28 bases of the junction left unmatched. CDR3 loop: CASSLNVGTPGQGFFGDYGYTF. In nucleotides, the CDR3 is TGTGCCAGCAGCCTTAATGTTGGGACCCCGGGACAGGGGTTCTTCGGCGACTATGGCTACACCTTC.